This TCR beta chain is from a study of patients and donors after allogeneic stem cell transplantation (dated by TCRdb to 2018 to 2020). Preparation of the library involved RT-PCR. Sequencing relied on a NextSeq 550. Starting from the raw public reads, TCRdb applied fastp trimming at Q25, assembled clones with MiXCR and retained in-frame beta chains. Every distinct CDR3 protein forms one entry, paired with its most common genes and DNA. This sample comprises approximately 98,000 distinct CDR3 sequences, 35% of them detected only once. Jointly, the top ten make up 27% of the sample. This clonotype was seen more than once but under ten times. The target of this receptor is not known. Base qualities are missing; no much larger clone stands one base away. The CDR3 goes from the cysteine to the phenylalanine over 14 residues. The only DNA kept is the CDR3, 42 bases in frame from the first base. The germline ends are 9 bases apart after V is trimmed by 1 base and J by 0 bases. CDR1 and CDR2 are drawn from the germline V gene (reference sequence): GTSNPN, SVGIG.

Sequencing input: blood, either unsorted or a sorted T cell fraction (not recorded which). The chain was built from TRBV30 and TRBJ1-1; the D region possibly corresponds to TRBD1 (5 bases align). The receptor comes from a human donor who was either an allogeneic HSCT recipient or a stem cell or donor lymphocyte infusion donor (not recorded which). It is not recorded whose cells these are; they may come from a transplant donor. The nucleotides read TGTGCCTGGAGTGCCGGGACCCTGAACACTGAAGCTTTCTTT. Its coded protein is CAWSAGTLNTEAFF.